Listed here is a single T cell receptor (beta chain). RNA extraction and reverse transcription yielded cDNA as sequencing template. TCRdb's copy holds only in-frame clones and misses some; the assay was immunoSEQ multiplex PCR. The sample records around 50,000 clones, around 97% being singletons. This CDR3 contains 13 residues. The V end was cut by 5 bases, the J end by 0 bases, with 11 bases between. CDR1 and CDR2 (germline): SQVTM, ANQGSEA. These data are taken from a study of CD8+ T cells in alopecia areata. The clonotype comes from a human donor with alopecia areata. The sequenced sample was CD8+ T cells sorted from blood, obtained at week 0. V gene TRBV29-1 combines with J gene TRBJ2-7; D call uncertain. The CDR3 DNA reads as TGCAGCGTTCGGAGTTCCAGCTCCTACGAGCAGTACTTC. Protein: CSVRSSSSYEQYF.